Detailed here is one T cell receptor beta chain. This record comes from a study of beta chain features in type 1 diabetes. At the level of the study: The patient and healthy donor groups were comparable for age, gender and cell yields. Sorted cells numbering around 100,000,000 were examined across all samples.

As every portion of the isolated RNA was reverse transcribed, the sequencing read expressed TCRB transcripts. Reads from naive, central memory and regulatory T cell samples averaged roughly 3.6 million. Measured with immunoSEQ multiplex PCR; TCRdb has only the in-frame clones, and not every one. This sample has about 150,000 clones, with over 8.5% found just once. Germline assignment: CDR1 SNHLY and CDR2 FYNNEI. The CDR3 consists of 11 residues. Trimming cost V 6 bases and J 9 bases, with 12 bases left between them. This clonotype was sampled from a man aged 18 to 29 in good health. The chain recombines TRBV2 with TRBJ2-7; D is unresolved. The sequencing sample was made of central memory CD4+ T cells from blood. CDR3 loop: CASRYSSGQYF. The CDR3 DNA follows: TGTGCCAGCAGGTACAGCTCAGGGCAGTACTTC.